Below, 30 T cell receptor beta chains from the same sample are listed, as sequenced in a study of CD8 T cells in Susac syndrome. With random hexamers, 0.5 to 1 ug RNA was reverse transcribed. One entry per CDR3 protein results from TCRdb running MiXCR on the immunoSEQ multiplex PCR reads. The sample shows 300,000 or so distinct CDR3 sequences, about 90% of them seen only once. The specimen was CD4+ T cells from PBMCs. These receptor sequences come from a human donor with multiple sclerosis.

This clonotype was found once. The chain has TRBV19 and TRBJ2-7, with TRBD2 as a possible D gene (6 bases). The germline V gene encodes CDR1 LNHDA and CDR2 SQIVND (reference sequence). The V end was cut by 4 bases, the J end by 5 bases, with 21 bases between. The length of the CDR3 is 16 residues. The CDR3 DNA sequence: TGTGCCAGTAGTACCCAGAGGGCGGGGCGCGGGGACGAGCAGTACTTC. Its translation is CASSTQRAGRGDEQYF.

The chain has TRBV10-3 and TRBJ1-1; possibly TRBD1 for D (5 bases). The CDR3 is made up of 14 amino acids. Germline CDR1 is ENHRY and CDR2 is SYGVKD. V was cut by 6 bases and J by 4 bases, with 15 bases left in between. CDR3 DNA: TGTGCCATCAGCGGAAGGCCCGGGGGCACTGAAGCTTTCTTT. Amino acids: CAISGRPGGTEAFF.

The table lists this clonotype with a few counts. DNA for the CDR3: TGTGCCACCAGTGTCAGGGGGTTAGAGTCGTTCTTC. Protein: CATSVRGLESFF. The V and J genes are TRBV24-1 and TRBJ2-1, with 7 bases fitting TRBD1. CDR3 length: 12 amino acids. Germline V gene data show CDR1 as KGHDR and CDR2 as SFDVKD. V lost 5 bases and J lost 15; bases outside the gene matches: 9.

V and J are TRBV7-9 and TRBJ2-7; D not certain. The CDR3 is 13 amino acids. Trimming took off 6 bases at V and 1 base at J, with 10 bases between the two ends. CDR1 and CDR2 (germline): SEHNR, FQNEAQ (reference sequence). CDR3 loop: CASRTWNSYEQYF. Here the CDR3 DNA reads TGTGCCAGCAGGACGTGGAATTCCTACGAGCAGTACTTC.

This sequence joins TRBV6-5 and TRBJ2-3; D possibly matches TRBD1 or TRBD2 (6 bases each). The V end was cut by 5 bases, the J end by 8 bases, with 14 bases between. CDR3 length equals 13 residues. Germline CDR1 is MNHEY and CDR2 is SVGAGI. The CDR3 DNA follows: TGTGCCAGCAGTGGGGCGGGACACACTACGCAGTATTTT. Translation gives CASSGAGHTTQYF.

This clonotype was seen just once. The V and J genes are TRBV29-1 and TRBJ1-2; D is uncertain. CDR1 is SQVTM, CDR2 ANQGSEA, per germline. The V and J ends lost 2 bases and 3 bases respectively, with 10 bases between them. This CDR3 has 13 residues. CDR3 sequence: CSVERSVHYGYTF. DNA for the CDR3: TGCAGCGTTGAAAGGTCGGTCCACTATGGCTACACCTTC.

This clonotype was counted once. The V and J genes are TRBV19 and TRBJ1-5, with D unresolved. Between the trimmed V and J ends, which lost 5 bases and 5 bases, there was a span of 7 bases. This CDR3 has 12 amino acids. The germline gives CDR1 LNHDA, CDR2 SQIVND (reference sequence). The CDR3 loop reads CASSLRYQPQHF. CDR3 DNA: TGTGCCAGTAGTCTTCGATATCAGCCCCAGCATTTT.

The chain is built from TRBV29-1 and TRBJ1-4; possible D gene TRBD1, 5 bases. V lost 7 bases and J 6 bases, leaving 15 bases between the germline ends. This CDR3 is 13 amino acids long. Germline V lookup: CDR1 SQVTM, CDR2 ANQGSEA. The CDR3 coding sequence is TGCAGCGCCGCAAGGGGTCAGGATGAAAAACTGTTTTTT. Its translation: CSAARGQDEKLFF.

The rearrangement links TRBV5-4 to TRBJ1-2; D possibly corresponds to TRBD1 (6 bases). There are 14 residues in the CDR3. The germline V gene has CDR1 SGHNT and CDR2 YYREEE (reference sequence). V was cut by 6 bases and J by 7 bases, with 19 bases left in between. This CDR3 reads CASTLGGESAGYTF. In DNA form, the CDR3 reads TGTGCCAGCACCCTAGGGGGGGAATCGGCTGGCTACACCTTC.

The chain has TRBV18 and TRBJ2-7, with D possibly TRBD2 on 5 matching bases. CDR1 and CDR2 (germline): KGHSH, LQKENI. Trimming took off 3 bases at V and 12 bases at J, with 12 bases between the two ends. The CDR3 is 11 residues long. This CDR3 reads CASSPDYGLYF. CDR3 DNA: TGTGCCAGCTCACCCGACTATGGACTGTACTTC.

The CDR3 DNA is TGCGCCAGCAGCCAAGAGCGGGGACTAGCGGGAGGAGTGCACACAGATACGCAGTATTTT. Its translation is CASSQERGLAGGVHTDTQYF. The V call is TRBV4-3, the J call TRBJ2-3, with 15 bases aligning to TRBD2. This CDR3 spans 20 amino acids. Losses at the gene ends were 0 bases for V and 2 bases for J; bases not matched to a gene: 9. Per germline, CDR1 LGHNA and CDR2 YSLEER.

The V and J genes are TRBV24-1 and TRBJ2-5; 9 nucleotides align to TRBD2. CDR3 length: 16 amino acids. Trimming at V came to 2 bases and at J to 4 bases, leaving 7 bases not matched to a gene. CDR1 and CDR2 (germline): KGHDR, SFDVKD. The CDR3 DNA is TGTGCCACCAGTGATTGGTCAGCGGGAGGTCGAGAGACCCAGTACTTC. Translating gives CATSDWSAGGRETQYF.

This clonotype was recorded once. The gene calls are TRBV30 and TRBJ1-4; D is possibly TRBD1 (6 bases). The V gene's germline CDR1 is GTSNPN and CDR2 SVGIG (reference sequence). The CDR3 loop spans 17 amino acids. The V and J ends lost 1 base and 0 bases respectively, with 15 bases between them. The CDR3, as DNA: TGTGCCTGGAGTGACAACACCGGACAGTCAACTAATGAAAAACTGTTTTTT. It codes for CAWSDNTGQSTNEKLFF.

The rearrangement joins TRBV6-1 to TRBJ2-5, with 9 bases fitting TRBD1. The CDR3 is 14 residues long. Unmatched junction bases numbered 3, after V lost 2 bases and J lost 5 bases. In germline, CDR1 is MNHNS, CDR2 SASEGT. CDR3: CASSESTGGETQYF. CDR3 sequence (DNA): TGTGCCAGCAGTGAATCGACAGGGGGGGAGACCCAGTACTTC.

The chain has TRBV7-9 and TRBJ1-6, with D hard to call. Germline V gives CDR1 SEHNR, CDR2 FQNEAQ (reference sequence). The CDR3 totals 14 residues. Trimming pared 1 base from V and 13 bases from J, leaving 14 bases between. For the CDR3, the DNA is TGTGCCAGCAGCTTAGGGACTGCAGTACCGCCCCTCCACTTT. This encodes CASSLGTAVPPLHF.

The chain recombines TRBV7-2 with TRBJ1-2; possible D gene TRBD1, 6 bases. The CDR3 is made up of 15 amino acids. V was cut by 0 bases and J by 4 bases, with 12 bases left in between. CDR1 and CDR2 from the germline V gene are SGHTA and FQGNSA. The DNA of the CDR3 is TGTGCCAGCAGCTTAGCGCCAGGGGCGGCCTATGGCTACACCTTC. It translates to CASSLAPGAAYGYTF. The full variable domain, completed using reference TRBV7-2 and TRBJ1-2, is GAGVSQSPSNKVTEKGKDVELRCDPISGHTALYWYRQSLGQGLEFLIYFQGNSAPDKSGLPSDRFSAERTGGSVSTLTIQRTQQEDSAVYLCASSLAPGAAYGYTFGSGTRLTVV.

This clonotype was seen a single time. The CDR3 DNA follows: TGTGCCTGGAAGGCACGGCTCGCGGGTCAGCCCCAGCATTTT. Its translation: CAWKARLAGQPQHF. The genes are TRBV30 and TRBJ1-5, with no clear D. Germline V gene lookup returns CDR1 GTSNPN and CDR2 SVGIG (reference sequence). V was clipped by 4 bases and J by 6 bases, with 16 bases between them. CDR3 length equals 14 residues.

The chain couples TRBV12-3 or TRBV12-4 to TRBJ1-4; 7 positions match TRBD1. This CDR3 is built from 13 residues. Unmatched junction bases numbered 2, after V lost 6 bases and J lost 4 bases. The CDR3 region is CASSQGVNEKLFF. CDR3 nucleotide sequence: TGTGCCAGCAGCCAGGGGGTTAATGAAAAACTGTTTTTT.

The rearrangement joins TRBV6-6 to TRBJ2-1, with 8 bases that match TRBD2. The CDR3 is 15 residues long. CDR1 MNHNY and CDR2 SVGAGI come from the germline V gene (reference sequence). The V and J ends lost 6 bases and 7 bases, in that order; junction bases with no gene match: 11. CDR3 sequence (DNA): TGTGCCAGCAGCCCCCCGGGCGGGAGGAGGAATGAGCAGTTCTTC. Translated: CASSPPGGRRNEQFF.

The CDR3 coding sequence is TGCAGCGTCTGCGTGGGGTTGGACACTGAAGCTTTCTTT. The encoded protein is CSVCVGLDTEAFF. This chain uses TRBV29-1 with TRBJ1-1, with D hard to call. The CDR3 is 13 residues long. Per the germline V gene, CDR1 is SQVTM and CDR2 is ANQGSEA. V was trimmed by 6 bases and J by 3 bases, leaving 14 bases between them.

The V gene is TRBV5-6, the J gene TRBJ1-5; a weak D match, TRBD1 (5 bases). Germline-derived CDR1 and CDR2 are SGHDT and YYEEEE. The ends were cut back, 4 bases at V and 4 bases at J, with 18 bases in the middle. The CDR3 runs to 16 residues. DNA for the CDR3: TGTGCCAGCAGCCTTGAGGGGCGACGCCCGAATCAGCCCCAGCATTTT. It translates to CASSLEGRRPNQPQHF.

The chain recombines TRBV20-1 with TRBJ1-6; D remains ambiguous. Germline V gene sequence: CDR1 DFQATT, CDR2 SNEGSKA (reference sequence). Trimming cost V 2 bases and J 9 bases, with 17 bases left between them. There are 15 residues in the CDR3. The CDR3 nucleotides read TGCAGTGCTAGACCGGATTACACGATTGGTTCACCCCTCCACTTT. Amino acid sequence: CSARPDYTIGSPLHF.

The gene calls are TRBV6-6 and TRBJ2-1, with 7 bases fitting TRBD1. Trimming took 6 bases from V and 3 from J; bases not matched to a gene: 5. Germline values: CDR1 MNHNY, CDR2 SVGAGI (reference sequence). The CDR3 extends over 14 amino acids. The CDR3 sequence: CASRVGQSYNEQFF. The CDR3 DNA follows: TGTGCCAGCAGGGTGGGACAGAGCTACAATGAGCAGTTCTTC.

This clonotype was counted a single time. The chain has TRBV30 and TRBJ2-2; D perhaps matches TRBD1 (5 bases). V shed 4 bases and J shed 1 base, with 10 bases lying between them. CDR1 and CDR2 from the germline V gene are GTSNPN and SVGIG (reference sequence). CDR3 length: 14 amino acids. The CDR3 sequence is CAWKGIRNTGELFF. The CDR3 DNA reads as TGTGCCTGGAAGGGGATTCGGAACACCGGGGAGCTGTTTTTT.

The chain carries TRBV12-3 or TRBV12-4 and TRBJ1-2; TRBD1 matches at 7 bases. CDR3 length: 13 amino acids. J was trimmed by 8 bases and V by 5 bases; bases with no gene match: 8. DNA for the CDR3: TGTGCCAGCAGTACTGACAGGGCCTCCGGCTACACCTTC. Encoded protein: CASSTDRASGYTF.

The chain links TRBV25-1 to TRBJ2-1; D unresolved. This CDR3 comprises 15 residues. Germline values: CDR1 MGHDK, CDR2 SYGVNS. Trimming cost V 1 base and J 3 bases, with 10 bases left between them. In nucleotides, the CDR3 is TGTGCCAGCAGTGAATCGATAGGGAACTACAATGAGCAGTTCTTC. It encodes CASSESIGNYNEQFF.

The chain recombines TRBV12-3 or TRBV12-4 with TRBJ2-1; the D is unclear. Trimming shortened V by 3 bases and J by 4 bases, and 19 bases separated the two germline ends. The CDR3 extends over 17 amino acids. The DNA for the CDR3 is TGTGCCAGCAGTTTTCAGGAATTCACGGACCCTTACAATGAGCAGTTCTTC. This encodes CASSFQEFTDPYNEQFF.

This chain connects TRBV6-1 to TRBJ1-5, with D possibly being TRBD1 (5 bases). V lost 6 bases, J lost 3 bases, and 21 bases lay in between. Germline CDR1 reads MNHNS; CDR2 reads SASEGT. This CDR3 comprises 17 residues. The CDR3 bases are TGTGCCAGCAGCCCCCGGTTCGCCGGGGGTGACAATCAGCCCCAGCATTTT. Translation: CASSPRFAGGDNQPQHF.

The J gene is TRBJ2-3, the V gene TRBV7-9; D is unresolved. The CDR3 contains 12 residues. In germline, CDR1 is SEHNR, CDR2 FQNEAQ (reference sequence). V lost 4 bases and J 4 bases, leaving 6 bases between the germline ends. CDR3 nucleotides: TGTGCCAGCAGCTCACTGGCAGATACGCAGTATTTT. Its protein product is CASSSLADTQYF.

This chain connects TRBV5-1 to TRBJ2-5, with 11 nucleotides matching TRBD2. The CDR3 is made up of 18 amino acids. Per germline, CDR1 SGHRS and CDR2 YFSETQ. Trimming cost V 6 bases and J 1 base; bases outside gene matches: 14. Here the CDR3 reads CASTGPRLAGGIQETQYF. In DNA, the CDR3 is TGCGCCAGCACCGGCCCACGATTAGCGGGAGGGATCCAAGAGACCCAGTACTTC.